One sample yielded the 2 T cell receptor beta chains listed below, sequenced in a study of blood T cell repertoires in COVID-19. Profiling relied on immunoSEQ multiplex PCR, and the TCRdb table lists in-frame clones only, not all of them. Found here are around 100,000 clones, around nine tenths of them singletons; the top ten hold 2.5% to 3.5%. Specimen: peripheral blood. The source is a man in his fifties with active or convalescent COVID-19.

The V and J genes are TRBV12-1 and TRBJ2-1; the D call of TRBD2 is as the table states it, not checked on the DNA. TRBV12-1 is designated a pseudogene. The CDR3 is 15 amino acids. This chain's CDR3 is CASRTTSGGCDEQFF. The CDR3, as DNA: TGTGCCAGCAGAACCACTAGCGGGGGGTGTGATGAGCAGTTCTTC.

The J gene is TRBJ1-2, the V gene TRBV19, with 9 bases fitting TRBD1. J gave up 6 bases and V 6 bases, and 11 bases lay outside the gene matches. Germline CDR1 reads LNHDA; CDR2 reads SQIVND (reference sequence). This CDR3 spans 15 amino acids. CDR3 sequence reads: CASSHYGTGLDGYTF. The CDR3 nucleotides are TGTGCCAGTAGCCATTACGGGACAGGGCTGGATGGCTACACCTTC.